Presented here are 3 T cell receptor beta chains from one specimen sequenced in a study of cytomegalovirus exposure and HLA in healthy donors. The PCR employed 60 Vbeta primers together with 13 Jbeta primers. Clones were sequenced by immunoSEQ multiplex PCR, and TCRdb holds only the in-frame ones, with some missing. This sample has approximately 110,000 clones; 80% to 85% occur once, and the top ten carry less than 1.1%. Source material: PBMCs. The receptors were sampled from a woman aged 25 to 39 in good health and CMV-seronegative.

The genes are TRBV7-9 and TRBJ2-7; tentative D call: TRBD1 (5 bases). The CDR3 runs to 13 residues. Trimming removed 5 bases at V and 7 bases at J, with 15 bases between. Germline-derived CDR1 and CDR2 are SEHNR and FQNEAQ (reference sequence). The CDR3 here is CASSPIVGQEQYF. CDR3 in DNA: TGTGCCAGCAGCCCAATTGTCGGACAAGAGCAGTACTTC.

This sequence joins TRBV19 and TRBJ2-7; D ambiguous. Trimming left V 5 bases short and J 3 bases short, with 8 bases between. Germline-derived CDR1 and CDR2 are LNHDA and SQIVND (reference sequence). The CDR3 totals 12 residues. CDR3 DNA sequence: TGTGCCAGTAGTCCAACGGGCTACGAGCAGTACTTC. Protein product: CASSPTGYEQYF.

V and J are TRBV9 and TRBJ2-2, with D possibly matching TRBD2 (7 bases). V was clipped by 3 bases and J by 3 bases, with 18 bases between them. Germline CDR1 reads SGDLS; CDR2 reads YYNGEE. The CDR3 has 17 residues. In DNA form, the CDR3 reads TGTGCCAGCAGCGCCCTTCGGGGGGCGGGATACACCGGGGAGCTGTTTTTT. This sequence encodes CASSALRGAGYTGELFF.